Listed here are 26 T cell receptor beta chains from one sample, sequenced in a study of blood T cell repertoires in COVID-19. Data came from immunoSEQ multiplex PCR; TCRdb stores just in-frame clones and leaves some out. The data hold 120,000 or so clones, with around 88% observed a single time. Sequenced material: peripheral blood. Receptor source: an older man with active or convalescent COVID-19.

V gene TRBV28 combines with J gene TRBJ2-5; 7 bases match TRBD1. The J segment lost 5 bases and the V segment lost 6 bases, leaving 6 bases of the junction unmatched. There are 13 residues in the CDR3. Germline V gives CDR1 MDHEN, CDR2 SYDVKM. CDR3 in amino acids: CASRLTGDETQYF. CDR3 coding DNA: TGTGCCAGCAGACTCACAGGGGACGAGACCCAGTACTTC. The entire variable domain, with the rest obtained from reference TRBV28 and TRBJ2-5, is as follows: DVKVTQSSRYLVKRTGEKVFLECVQDMDHENMFWYRQDPGLGLRLIYFSYDVKMKEKGDIPEGYSVSREKKERFSLILESASTNQTSMYLCASRLTGDETQYFGPGTRLLVL.

V and J are TRBV7-9 and TRBJ1-1; D remains ambiguous. CDR1 and CDR2 from the germline V gene are SEHNR and FQNEAQ (reference sequence). V lost 1 base, J lost 1 base, and 7 bases lay in between. This CDR3 is built from 14 residues. CDR3 in DNA: TGTGCCAGCAGCTTAGGGCAGGAGAACACTGAAGCTTTCTTT. This sequence encodes CASSLGQENTEAFF. Using reference TRBV7-9 and TRBJ1-1 for the parts outside the CDR3, the full variable domain is DTGVSQNPRHKITKRGQNVTFRCDPISEHNRLYWYRQTLGQGPEFLTYFQNEAQLEKSRLLSDRFSAERPKGSFSTLEIQRTEQGDSAMYLCASSLGQENTEAFFGQGTRLTVV.

Worth noting for this clone: Other nucleotide sequences in the sample specify the same CDR3. V gene TRBV19 combines with J gene TRBJ1-2; 7 bases are a match to TRBD1. The CDR3 has 15 residues. CDR1 and CDR2 (germline): LNHDA, SQIVND (reference sequence). Trimming took 5 bases from V and 2 from J; bases not matched to a gene: 8. The CDR3 sequence: CASSLDREGNYGYTF. The CDR3 DNA reads as TGTGCCAGTAGTCTCGACAGGGAAGGGAACTATGGCTACACCTTC. Together with reference TRBV19 and TRBJ1-2, the CDR3 gives the full variable domain: DGGITQSPKYLFRKEGQNVTLSCEQNLNHDAMYWYRQDPGQGLRLIYYSQIVNDFQKGDIAEGYSVSREKKESFPLTVTSAQKNPTAFYLCASSLDREGNYGYTFGSGTRLTVV.

V usage is TRBV28 and J usage is TRBJ2-1, with unresolved D. Deletions cut 5 bases from V and 9 bases from J, with 8 bases between. The germline V gene encodes CDR1 MDHEN and CDR2 SYDVKM. This CDR3 contains 11 residues. The CDR3 nucleotides are TGTGCCAGCAGTCGCGGTGGTGAGCAGTTCTTC. Translation gives CASSRGGEQFF.

The rearrangement uses TRBV12-3 or TRBV12-4 and TRBJ2-7; D gene ambiguous. V was cut by 6 bases and J by 3 bases, with 9 bases left in between. The CDR3 totals 12 residues. CDR3 amino acids: CASSLLGYEQYF. In DNA form, the CDR3 reads TGTGCCAGCAGCCTTCTAGGCTACGAGCAGTACTTC.

This clone was found once. The chain joins TRBV11-1 to TRBJ2-7; possibly TRBD2 for D (6 bases). The V gene lost 1 base and the J gene lost 2 bases, with 12 bases spanning the gap. Germline CDR1 SGHAT, CDR2 FQDESV (reference sequence). This CDR3 has 15 residues. DNA of the CDR3: TGTGCCAGCAGCTTAGTGCGGGGTCCGACCTACGAGCAGTACTTC. Amino acid sequence: CASSLVRGPTYEQYF.

The chain employs TRBV18 and TRBJ1-2; a weak D match, TRBD1 (6 bases). Germline V CDR1 and CDR2: KGHSH, LQKENI. The V end was cut by 2 bases, the J end by 3 bases, with 13 bases between. The CDR3 contains 15 residues. The CDR3, as DNA: TGTGCCAGCTCACCAAGTGAGGGGGTCTACTATGGCTACACCTTC. This sequence encodes CASSPSEGVYYGYTF.

The chain combines TRBV19 with TRBJ1-4, with TRBD1 as a possible D gene (5 bases). The germline CDR1 and CDR2 sequences are LNHDA and SQIVND (reference sequence). This CDR3 contains 15 residues. V lost 6 bases and J lost 4, with 15 bases in between. Here the CDR3 reads CASSPAGGVNEKLFF. The CDR3, as DNA: TGTGCCAGTAGCCCGGCGGGAGGGGTTAATGAAAAACTGTTTTTT. The full variable domain, with the rest looked up from reference TRBV19 and TRBJ1-4, is DGGITQSPKYLFRKEGQNVTLSCEQNLNHDAMYWYRQDPGQGLRLIYYSQIVNDFQKGDIAEGYSVSREKKESFPLTVTSAQKNPTAFYLCASSPAGGVNEKLFFGSGTQLSVL.

This clone appeared a few times. The chain joins TRBV10-3 to TRBJ2-5; 11 nucleotides align to TRBD1. Germline V gives CDR1 ENHRY, CDR2 SYGVKD. The junction had 4 bases not matched to a gene; V was cut back by 7 bases and J by 0 bases. The CDR3 consists of 15 residues. Written as DNA, the CDR3 is TGTGCCATCAATCCGGGACAGGGGGACCAAGAGACCCAGTACTTC. This sequence encodes CAINPGQGDQETQYF.

The CDR3 nucleotides read TGTGCCAGCAGTTTCCAGGGAGGATCACCCCTCCACTTT. This sequence encodes CASSFQGGSPLHF. The rearrangement links TRBV27 to TRBJ1-6; D may be TRBD1 (5 bases). The ends were cut back, 3 bases at V and 10 bases at J, with 10 bases in the middle. Germline V gives CDR1 MNHEY, CDR2 SMNVEV (reference sequence). This CDR3 has 13 residues.

The chain carries TRBV7-9 and TRBJ2-3, with D perhaps TRBD2 (5 bases). The CDR3 sequence is 15 residues long. Trimming took 6 bases from V and 1 from J, leaving 14 bases between them. Germline-derived CDR1 and CDR2 are SEHNR and FQNEAQ (reference sequence). CDR3 nucleotides: TGTGCCAGCAGTTTCCCGGGAACGCGCACAGATACGCAGTATTTT. Encoded protein: CASSFPGTRTDTQYF. Combining the CDR3 with reference TRBV7-9 and TRBJ2-3 gives the whole variable domain DTGVSQNPRHKITKRGQNVTFRCDPISEHNRLYWYRQTLGQGPEFLTYFQNEAQLEKSRLLSDRFSAERPKGSFSTLEIQRTEQGDSAMYLCASSFPGTRTDTQYFGPGTRLTVL.

The chain couples TRBV5-8 to TRBJ2-3, with 11 nucleotides matching TRBD2. Germline assignment: CDR1 SGHTS and CDR2 YDEGEE. The CDR3 spans 19 residues. The ends lost 1 base at V and 0 bases at J; junction bases unmatched: 10. CDR3 sequence: CASSLKTSGVFISTDTQYF. The CDR3 nucleotides are TGTGCCAGCAGCTTGAAGACTAGCGGGGTTTTTATTAGCACAGATACGCAGTATTTT.

The rearrangement links TRBV19 to TRBJ1-2; a possible D gene is TRBD1 (5 bases). Looked up from germline, CDR1 is LNHDA and CDR2 is SQIVND (reference sequence). V was cut by 6 bases and J by 6 bases, with 14 bases left in between. The CDR3 totals 13 residues. The CDR3 region has the DNA TGTGCCAGTAGACCTCAGGGACTGGATGGCTACACCTTC. It yields the protein CASRPQGLDGYTF.

The rearrangement uses TRBV28 and TRBJ2-1, with D perhaps TRBD2 (5 bases). CDR3 length: 16 amino acids. Trimming removed 4 bases at V and 6 bases at J, with 19 bases between. Germline loops: CDR1 MDHEN, CDR2 SYDVKM. The CDR3 sequence is CASSYLGSKGGNEQFF. The CDR3 DNA reads TGTGCCAGCAGTTATCTGGGGTCAAAAGGAGGCAATGAGCAGTTCTTC.

This clone was counted a single time. V is TRBV5-4 and J is TRBJ2-1, with 7 bases lining up with TRBD1. This CDR3 has 15 amino acids. Germline trimming cut 2 bases from V and 2 bases from J; bases unmatched to any gene: 4. Germline V gene lookup returns CDR1 SGHNT and CDR2 YYREEE (reference sequence). The CDR3 protein is CASSFDRAPYNEQFF. For the CDR3, the DNA is TGTGCCAGCAGCTTCGACAGGGCCCCCTACAATGAGCAGTTCTTC.

The CDR3 loop reads CAWSLGQAQGYTF. DNA of the CDR3: TGTGCCTGGAGTCTCGGACAAGCCCAGGGCTACACCTTC. V is TRBV30 and J is TRBJ1-2, with D possibly being TRBD1 (5 bases). The CDR3 runs to 13 residues. The V gene's germline CDR1 is GTSNPN and CDR2 SVGIG (reference sequence). With 2 bases removed from V and 8 bases from J, the gap between germline ends came to 15 bases.

This sequence joins TRBV7-3 and TRBJ2-7; TRBD1 aligns across 7 bases. After removal of 0 bases from V and 2 bases from J, the junction contained 7 bases not matched to a gene. The germline gives CDR1 SGHTA, CDR2 FQGTGA. The CDR3 contains 16 residues. Written as DNA, the CDR3 is TGTGCCAGCAGCTTAACGCCGACAGGGTCGCCCTACGAGCAGTACTTC. It is translated as CASSLTPTGSPYEQYF.

The chain is built from TRBV12-3 or TRBV12-4 and TRBJ2-1; maybe TRBD2 (6 bases). The CDR3 sequence is 12 residues long. V lost 7 bases to trimming and J lost 9 bases, with 13 bases between them. The CDR3 protein is CASKLAGTEQFF. The CDR3 nucleotides read TGTGCCAGCAAGTTGGCGGGGACTGAGCAGTTCTTC.

J is TRBJ1-2 and V is TRBV6-5, with D possibly matching TRBD1 (6 bases). This CDR3 has 15 amino acids. Trimming took off 2 bases at V and 4 bases at J, with 14 bases between the two ends. Germline assignment: CDR1 MNHEY and CDR2 SVGAGI. This CDR3 reads CASSYGDTAGYGYTF. Written as DNA, the CDR3 is TGTGCCAGCAGTTACGGGGACACCGCGGGCTATGGCTACACCTTC.

The chain combines TRBV5-3 with TRBJ2-5, with D unclear. TRBV5-3 is identified as an open reading frame with a role that is uncertain. The V gene lost 0 bases and the J gene lost 1 base, with 10 bases spanning the gap. The CDR3 sequence is 15 residues long. CDR3 sequence (DNA): TGTGCCAGAAGCTTGGGGCCTCTTTTCCAAGAGACCCAGTACTTC. Translation gives CARSLGPLFQETQYF.

The V call is TRBV7-9, the J call TRBJ2-1; 8 bases are a match to TRBD2. CDR1 and CDR2 (germline): SEHNR, FQNEAQ (reference sequence). Germline trimming cut 3 bases from V and 6 bases from J; bases unmatched to any gene: 4. CDR3 length: 14 amino acids. Written as DNA, the CDR3 is TGTGCCAGCAGCTTGCCCGGGGGGGTCAATGAGCAGTTCTTC. Amino acids: CASSLPGGVNEQFF.

CDR3 DNA sequence: TGTGCCAGCAGCTTGGCTGAGACAGGGATCCATGAGCAGTTCTTC. Protein sequence: CASSLAETGIHEQFF. This rearrangement joins TRBV5-6 to TRBJ2-1; 7 positions match TRBD1. There are 15 residues in the CDR3. Per germline, CDR1 SGHDT and CDR2 YYEEEE. With 0 bases clipped from V and 8 bases from J, the junction kept 8 bases outside the gene matches.

This clone was counted once. The chain combines TRBV12-5 with TRBJ2-3; tentatively, D is TRBD2 (5 bases). Germline V gene data show CDR1 as LGHNT and CDR2 as FRNRAP. Trimming pared 3 bases from V and 9 bases from J, leaving 13 bases between. The CDR3 totals 13 residues. CDR3 nucleotides: TGTGCTAGTGGTTTCCCCCCGGGAATGACGCAGTATTTT. Protein: CASGFPPGMTQYF.

The rearrangement uses TRBV9 and TRBJ2-3; TRBD2 matches at 7 bases. There are 21 residues in the CDR3. Trimming took 0 bases from V and 4 from J; bases not matched to a gene: 23. Per the germline V gene, CDR1 is SGDLS and CDR2 is YYNGEE. The CDR3 nucleotides are TGTGCCAGCAGCGTAGCTTATCTTCCCATGGGAGGGGCCTCCGCGCCAGATACGCAGTATTTT. Encoded protein: CASSVAYLPMGGASAPDTQYF.

The chain joins TRBV4-3 to TRBJ2-7; D might be TRBD1 (5 bases). Trimming removed 2 bases at V and 3 bases at J, with 14 bases between. The CDR3 covers 15 residues. Germline CDR1 reads LGHNA; CDR2 reads YSLEER. The DNA for the CDR3 is TGCGCCAGCAGCCAAAGTAGTGGACAAGGCTACGAGCAGTACTTC. Its protein product is CASSQSSGQGYEQYF.

The rearrangement joins TRBV3-1 (or the pseudogene TRBV3-2) to TRBJ2-3, with TRBD1 matching over 8 bases. Germline CDR1 reads LGHDT; CDR2 reads YNNKEL (reference sequence). With 2 bases clipped from V and 6 bases from J, the junction kept 7 bases outside the gene matches. The CDR3 covers 15 residues. CDR3 amino acids: CASSQRRPGGDTQYF. The CDR3 nucleotides are TGTGCCAGCAGCCAAAGGCGGCCAGGGGGCGATACGCAGTATTTT.